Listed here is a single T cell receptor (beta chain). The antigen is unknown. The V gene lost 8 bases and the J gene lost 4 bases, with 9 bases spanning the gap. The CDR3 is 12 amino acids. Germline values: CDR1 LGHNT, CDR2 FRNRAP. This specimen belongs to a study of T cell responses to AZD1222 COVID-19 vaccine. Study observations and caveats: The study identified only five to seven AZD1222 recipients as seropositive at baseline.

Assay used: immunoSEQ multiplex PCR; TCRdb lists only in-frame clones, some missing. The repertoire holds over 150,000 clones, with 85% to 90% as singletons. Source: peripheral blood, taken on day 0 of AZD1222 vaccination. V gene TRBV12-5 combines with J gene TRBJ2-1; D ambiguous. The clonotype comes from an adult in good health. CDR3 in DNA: TGTGCTAGTTCAGGCTATTACAATGAGCAGTTCTTC. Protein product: CASSGYYNEQFF.